This section outlines one T cell receptor (beta chain) sequence together with its context. The antigen is undetermined. Once obtained from cultured CD4+ T cells, the DNA was sequenced using the Oncomine TCR Beta short-read assay. TCRdb re-analysed the PCR reads in MiXCR, keeping a single row per CDR3 protein. The sample shows around 7,700 distinct CDR3 sequences, 55% to 65% of them seen only once. Treatment specified: approximately 9-day PBMC culture with coronavirus spike peptide pools or control peptides (ViraFEST assay). Around 2 million PBMCs per well were cultured with 7.5 to 10 IU/ml IL-2 and approximately 10 ug/ml peptide pools. This specimen belongs to a study of vaccination and CD4 T cells after COVID-19. Study information: Post-COVID sampling occurred a median about 110 days after diagnosis (range 35 to 161). The cells in question were stimulated using overlapping spike peptides derived from SARS-CoV-2, HCoV-NL63, HCoV-OC43 and HCoV-229E.

Germline-derived CDR1 and CDR2 are MNHNS and SASEGT. There are 15 residues in the CDR3. With 7 bases clipped from V and 2 bases from J, the junction kept 8 bases outside the gene matches. Study-wide results and limits: Detection of a median around 86% of reactive clones in convalescent patients was confined to the period after vaccination.

The rearrangement links TRBV6-1 to TRBJ2-7; 10 positions match TRBD1. The sequenced sample was CD4+ T cells from blood, cultured in vitro. This receptor was taken from a human donor who had recovered from COVID-19. As DNA, the CDR3 is TGTGCCAGCACCATTTCGGGACAGGGGACCTACGAGCAGTACTTC. Translation: CASTISGQGTYEQYF.